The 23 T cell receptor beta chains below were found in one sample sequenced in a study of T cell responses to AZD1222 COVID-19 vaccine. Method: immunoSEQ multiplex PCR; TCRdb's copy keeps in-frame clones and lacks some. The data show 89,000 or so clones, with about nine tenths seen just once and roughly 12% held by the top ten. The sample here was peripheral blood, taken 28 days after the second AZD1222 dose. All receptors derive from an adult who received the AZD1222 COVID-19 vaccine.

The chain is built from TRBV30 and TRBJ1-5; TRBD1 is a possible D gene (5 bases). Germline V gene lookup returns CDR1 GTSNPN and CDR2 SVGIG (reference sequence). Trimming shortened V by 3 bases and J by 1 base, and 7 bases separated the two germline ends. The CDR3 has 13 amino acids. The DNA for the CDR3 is TGTGCCTGGAGCTACAGGAGCAATCAGCCCCAGCATTTT. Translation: CAWSYRSNQPQHF.

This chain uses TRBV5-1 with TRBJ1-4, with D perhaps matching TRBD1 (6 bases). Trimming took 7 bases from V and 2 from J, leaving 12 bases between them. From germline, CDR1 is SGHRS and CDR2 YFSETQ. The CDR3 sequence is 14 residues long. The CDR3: CASSGTSTNEKLFF. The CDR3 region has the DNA TGCGCCAGCTCGGGGACATCGACTAATGAAAAACTGTTTTTT.

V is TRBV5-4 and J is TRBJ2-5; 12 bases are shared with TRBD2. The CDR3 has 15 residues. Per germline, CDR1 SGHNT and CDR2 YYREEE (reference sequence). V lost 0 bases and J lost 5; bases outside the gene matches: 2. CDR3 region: CASSLVTSGGETQYF. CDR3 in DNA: TGTGCCAGCAGCTTGGTAACTAGCGGGGGGGAGACCCAGTACTTC.

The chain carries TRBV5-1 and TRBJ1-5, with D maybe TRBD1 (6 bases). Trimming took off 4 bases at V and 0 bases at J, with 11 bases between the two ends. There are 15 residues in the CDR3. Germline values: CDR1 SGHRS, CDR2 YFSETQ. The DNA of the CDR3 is TGCGCCAGCAGCCCCCAGGGGATTAGCAATCAGCCCCAGCATTTT. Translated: CASSPQGISNQPQHF.

Here the CDR3 reads CASSFGTRGGGANVLTF. Here the CDR3 DNA reads TGTGCCAGCAGCTTCGGGACAAGAGGCGGCGGGGCCAACGTCCTGACTTTC. The chain recombines TRBV11-2 with TRBJ2-6; D is perhaps TRBD1 (6 bases). The V end lost 3 bases, the J end lost 4 bases, and 16 bases lay between the germline ends. This CDR3 is 17 amino acids long. The V gene's germline CDR1 is SGHAT and CDR2 FQNNGV.

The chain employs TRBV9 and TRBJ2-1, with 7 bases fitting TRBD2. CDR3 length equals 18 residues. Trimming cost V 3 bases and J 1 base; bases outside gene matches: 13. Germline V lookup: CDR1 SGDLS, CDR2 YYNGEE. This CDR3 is CASSDRGRTGGSYNEQFF. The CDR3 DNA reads TGTGCCAGCAGCGACCGGGGACGAACGGGGGGTTCCTACAATGAGCAGTTCTTC.

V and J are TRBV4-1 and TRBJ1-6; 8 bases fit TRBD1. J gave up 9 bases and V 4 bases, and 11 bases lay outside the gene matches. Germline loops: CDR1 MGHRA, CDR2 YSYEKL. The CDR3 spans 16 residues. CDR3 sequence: CASSPRKGQELSPLHF. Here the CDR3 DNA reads TGCGCCAGCAGCCCGAGAAAGGGACAGGAACTTTCACCCCTCCACTTT.

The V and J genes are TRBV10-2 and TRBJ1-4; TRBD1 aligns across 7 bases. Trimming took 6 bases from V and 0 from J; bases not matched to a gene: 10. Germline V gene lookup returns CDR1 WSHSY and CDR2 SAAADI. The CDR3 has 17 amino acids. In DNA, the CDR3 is TGCGCCAGCAGCCTAGGGGGCGCGGGGGCAACTAATGAAAAACTGTTTTTT. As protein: CASSLGGAGATNEKLFF.

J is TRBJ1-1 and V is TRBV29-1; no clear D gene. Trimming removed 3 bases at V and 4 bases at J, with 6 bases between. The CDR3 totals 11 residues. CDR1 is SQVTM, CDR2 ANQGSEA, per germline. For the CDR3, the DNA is TGCAGCGTTGATGAGGGCACTGAAGCTTTCTTT. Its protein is CSVDEGTEAFF.

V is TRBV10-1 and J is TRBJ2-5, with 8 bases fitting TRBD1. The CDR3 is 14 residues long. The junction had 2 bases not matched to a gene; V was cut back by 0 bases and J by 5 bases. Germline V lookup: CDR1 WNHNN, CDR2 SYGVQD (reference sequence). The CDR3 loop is CASSESRGLETQYF. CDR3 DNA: TGCGCCAGCAGTGAGTCCAGGGGGCTGGAGACCCAGTACTTC.

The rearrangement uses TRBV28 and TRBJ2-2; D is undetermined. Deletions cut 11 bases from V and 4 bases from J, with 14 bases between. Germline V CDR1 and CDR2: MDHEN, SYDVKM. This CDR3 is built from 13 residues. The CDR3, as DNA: TGTGCCTCTTGGGTCAGGAGCACCGGGGAGCTGTTTTTT. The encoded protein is CASWVRSTGELFF. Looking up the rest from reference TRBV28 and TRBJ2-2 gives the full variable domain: DVKVTQSSRYLVKRTGEKVFLECVQDMDHENMFWYRQDPGLGLRLIYFSYDVKMKEKGDIPEGYSVSREKKERFSLILESASTNQTSMYLCASWVRSTGELFFGEGSRLTVL.

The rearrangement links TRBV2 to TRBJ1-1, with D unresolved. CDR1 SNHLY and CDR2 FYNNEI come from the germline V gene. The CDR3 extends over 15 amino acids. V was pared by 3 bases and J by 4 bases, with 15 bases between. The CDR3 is CASSDGPPSSTEAFF. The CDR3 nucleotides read TGTGCCAGCAGTGATGGTCCGCCCAGTAGCACTGAAGCTTTCTTT.

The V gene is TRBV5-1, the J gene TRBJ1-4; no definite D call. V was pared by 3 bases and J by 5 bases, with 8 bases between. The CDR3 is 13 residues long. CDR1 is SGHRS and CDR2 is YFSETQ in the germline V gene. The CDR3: CASSSTSNEKLFF. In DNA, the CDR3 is TGCGCCAGCAGCTCGACTTCGAATGAAAAACTGTTTTTT.

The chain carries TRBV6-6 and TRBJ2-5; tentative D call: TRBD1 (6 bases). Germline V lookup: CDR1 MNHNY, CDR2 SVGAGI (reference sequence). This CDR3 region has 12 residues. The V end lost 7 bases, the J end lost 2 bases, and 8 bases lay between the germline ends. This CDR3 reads CASTGQQETQYF. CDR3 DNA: TGTGCCAGCACCGGACAGCAAGAGACCCAGTACTTC.

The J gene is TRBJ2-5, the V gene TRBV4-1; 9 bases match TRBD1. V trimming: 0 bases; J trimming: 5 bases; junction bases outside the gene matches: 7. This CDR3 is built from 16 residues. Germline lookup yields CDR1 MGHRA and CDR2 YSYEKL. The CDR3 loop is CASSQEGDRVWETQYF. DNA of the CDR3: TGCGCCAGCAGCCAAGAAGGGGACAGGGTTTGGGAGACCCAGTACTTC.

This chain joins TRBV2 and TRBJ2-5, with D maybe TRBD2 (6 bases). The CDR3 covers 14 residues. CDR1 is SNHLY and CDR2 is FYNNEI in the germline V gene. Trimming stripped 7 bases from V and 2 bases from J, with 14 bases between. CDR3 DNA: TGTGCCAGCACGGGGGTCACGGCTCAAGAGACCCAGTACTTC. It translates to CASTGVTAQETQYF.

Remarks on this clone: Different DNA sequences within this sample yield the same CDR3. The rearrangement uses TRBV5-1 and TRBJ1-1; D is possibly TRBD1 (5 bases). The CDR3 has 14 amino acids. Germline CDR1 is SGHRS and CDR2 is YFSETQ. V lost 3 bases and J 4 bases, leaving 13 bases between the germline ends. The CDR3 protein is CASSSSGGSTEAFF. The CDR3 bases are TGCGCCAGCAGCTCCTCGGGGGGGAGCACTGAAGCTTTCTTT.

The DNA of the CDR3 is TGTGCCAGCAGTTCCCCTAGCGGGGGGGCAAGGGGAGAGACCCAGTACTTC. Protein product: CASSSPSGGARGETQYF. V and J are TRBV28 and TRBJ2-5, with TRBD2 matching 12 bases. The germline CDR1 and CDR2 sequences are MDHEN and SYDVKM. This CDR3 has 17 residues. The V and J ends lost 4 bases and 4 bases, in that order; junction bases with no gene match: 10. Full variable domain (missing parts from reference TRBV28 and TRBJ2-5): DVKVTQSSRYLVKRTGEKVFLECVQDMDHENMFWYRQDPGLGLRLIYFSYDVKMKEKGDIPEGYSVSREKKERFSLILESASTNQTSMYLCASSSPSGGARGETQYFGPGTRLLVL.

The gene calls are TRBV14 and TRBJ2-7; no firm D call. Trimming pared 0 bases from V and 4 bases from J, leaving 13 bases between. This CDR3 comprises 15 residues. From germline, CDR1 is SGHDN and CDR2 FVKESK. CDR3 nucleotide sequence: TGTGCCAGCAGCCAAGAGGGGATAGGGCAGTACGAGCAGTACTTC. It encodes CASSQEGIGQYEQYF.

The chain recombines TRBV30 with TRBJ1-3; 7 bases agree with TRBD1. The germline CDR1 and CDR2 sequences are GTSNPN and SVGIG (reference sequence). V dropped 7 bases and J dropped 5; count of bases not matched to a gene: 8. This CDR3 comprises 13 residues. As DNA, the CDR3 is TGTGCCTCCGACAGGGCCAAGAGAAACACCATATATTTT. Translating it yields CASDRAKRNTIYF.

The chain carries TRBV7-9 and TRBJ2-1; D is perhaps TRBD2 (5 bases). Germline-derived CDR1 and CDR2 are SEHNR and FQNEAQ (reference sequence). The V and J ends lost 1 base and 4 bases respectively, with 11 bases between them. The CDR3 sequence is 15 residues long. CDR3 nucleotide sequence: TGTGCCAGCAGCTTAGAATCTGGCGGGTACAATGAGCAGTTCTTC. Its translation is CASSLESGGYNEQFF.

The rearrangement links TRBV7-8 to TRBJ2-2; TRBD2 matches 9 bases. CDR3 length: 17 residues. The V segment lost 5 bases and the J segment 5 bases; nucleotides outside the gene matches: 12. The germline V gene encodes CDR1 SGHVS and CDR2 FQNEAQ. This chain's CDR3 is CASSSRRRGGRTGELFF. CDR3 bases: TGTGCCAGCAGCAGCAGGCGGCGGGGGGGCCGTACCGGGGAGCTGTTTTTT. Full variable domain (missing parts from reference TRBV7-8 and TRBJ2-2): GAGVSQSPRYKVAKRGQDVALRCDPISGHVSLFWYQQALGQGPEFLTYFQNEAQLDKSGLPSDRFFAERPEGSVSTLKIQRTQQEDSAVYLCASSSRRRGGRTGELFFGEGSRLTVL.

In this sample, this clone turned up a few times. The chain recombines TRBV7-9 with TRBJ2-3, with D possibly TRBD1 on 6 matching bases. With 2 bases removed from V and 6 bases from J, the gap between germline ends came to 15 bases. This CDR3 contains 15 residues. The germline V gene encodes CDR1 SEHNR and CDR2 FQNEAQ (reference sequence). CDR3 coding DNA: TGTGCCAGCAGCTTAAGTCTGGGGGCTGTGGATACGCAGTATTTT. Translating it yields CASSLSLGAVDTQYF.